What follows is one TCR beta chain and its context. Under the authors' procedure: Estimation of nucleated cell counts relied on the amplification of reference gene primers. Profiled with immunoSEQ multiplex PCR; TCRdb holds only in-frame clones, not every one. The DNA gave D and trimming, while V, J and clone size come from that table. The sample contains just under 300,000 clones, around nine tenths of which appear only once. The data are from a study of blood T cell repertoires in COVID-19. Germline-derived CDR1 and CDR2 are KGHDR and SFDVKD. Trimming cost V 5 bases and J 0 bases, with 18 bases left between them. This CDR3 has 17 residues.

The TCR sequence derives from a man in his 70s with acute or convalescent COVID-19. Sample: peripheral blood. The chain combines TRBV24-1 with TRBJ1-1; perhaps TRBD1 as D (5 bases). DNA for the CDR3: TGTGCCACCAGTGTCCAGCGGGACGTAAAAATGAACACTGAAGCTTTCTTT. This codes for CATSVQRDVKMNTEAFF.